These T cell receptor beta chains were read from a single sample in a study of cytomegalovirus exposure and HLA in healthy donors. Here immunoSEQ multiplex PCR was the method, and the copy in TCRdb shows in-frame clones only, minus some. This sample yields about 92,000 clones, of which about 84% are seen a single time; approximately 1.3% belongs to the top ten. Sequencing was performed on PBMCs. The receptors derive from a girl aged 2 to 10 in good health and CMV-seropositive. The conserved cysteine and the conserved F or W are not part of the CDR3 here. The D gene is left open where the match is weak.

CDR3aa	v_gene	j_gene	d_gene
ASRGAYNEQF	TRBV6-1	TRBJ2-1	-
ASSYSQGPYVQPQH	TRBV6-6	TRBJ1-5	-
ASSTPRAQVMEAF	TRBV5-5	TRBJ1-1	-
ASSLARGSYNEQF	TRBV7-2	TRBJ2-1	-
ASSPNRDGTNTEAF	TRBV7-2	TRBJ1-1	-
ARSTSAGEQYNEQF	TRBV2	TRBJ2-1	TRBD2
AWSVDGAGNTEAF	TRBV30	TRBJ1-1	-
ASSISTSGSTDTQY	TRBV19	TRBJ2-3	TRBD2
ASSKLAGPSYEQY	TRBV28	TRBJ2-7	TRBD2
ASSPFTSGGPTDTQY	TRBV4-3	TRBJ2-3	TRBD2
AWSTGDRGVMNTEAF	TRBV30	TRBJ1-1	TRBD1
ASNSGGSVNEQY	TRBV7-9	TRBJ2-7	TRBD1
ASSHTGTDYSSTDTQY	TRBV7-9	TRBJ2-3	TRBD1
ASPNPQGVFQPQH	TRBV25-1	TRBJ1-5	-
AIRRDEFAYEQY	TRBV10-3	TRBJ2-7	-
ASSYSPGGGMDTQY	TRBV6-6	TRBJ2-3	TRBD2
ASSLRGDGPQETQY	TRBV7-3	TRBJ2-5	TRBD2
AWEGSETQY	TRBV30	TRBJ2-5	-
ASSAPGVSYGYT	TRBV6-1	TRBJ1-2	-
ASSDGTVKETQY	TRBV2	TRBJ2-5	TRBD1
ATRRGLAGNEQF	TRBV27	TRBJ2-1	TRBD2
ASLWTGGYTGELF	TRBV28	TRBJ2-2	TRBD1
ATKTGTGRKNGNQPQH	TRBV27	TRBJ1-5	TRBD1
ASSQKGLAGRDNEQF	TRBV4-1	TRBJ2-1	TRBD2
ASRRAAEAF	TRBV19	TRBJ1-1	-
ASKTWAGGYT	TRBV28	TRBJ1-2	-
ASSPDSNNEQF	TRBV7-2	TRBJ2-1	-
ASSTTGYNEQF	TRBV7-2	TRBJ2-1	-
AIAGPYNEQF	TRBV7-7	TRBJ2-1	TRBD2
ASSLSLGGSTIY	TRBV28	TRBJ1-3	-
ASSPGTGSNYGYT	TRBV11-2	TRBJ1-2	TRBD1
ATGKRDTDTQY	TRBV6-6	TRBJ2-3	TRBD2
ASSEMGTDTQY	TRBV5-4	TRBJ2-3	-
SVVQGSDTQY	TRBV29-1	TRBJ2-3	-
ASSQLREGVNEQF	TRBV4-2	TRBJ2-1	TRBD2
AWTRDRNTEAF	TRBV30	TRBJ1-1	TRBD1
ASSQDRFTRTDTQY	TRBV4-3	TRBJ2-3	-
ASGTGHMTGYT	TRBV6-5	TRBJ1-2	-
ASSVDPSGGSYNEQF	TRBV9	TRBJ2-1	TRBD2
ASSYQGNSYEQY	TRBV6-5	TRBJ2-7	-